This T cell receptor beta chain was captured by sequencing in a study of blood T cell repertoires in COVID-19. Background on the study: T cells, B-cell-depleted T cells, or PBMCs provided the cDNA or gDNA that served as material.

Original processing notes: By means of reference gene primer amplification, nucleated cell counts were estimated. Sequenced by immunoSEQ multiplex PCR; TCRdb stores in-frame clones only, minus some. V, J and clone size derive from that table, while D and trimming were established from the DNA sequence. This sample has about 230,000 clones, with roughly nine tenths found just once. Participant ages covered about 18 to 89 years across approximately 25 US areas. Each participant's cohort was designated according to participant-reported clinical history. Trimming at V came to 2 bases and at J to 10 bases, leaving 26 bases not matched to a gene. The germline gives CDR1 SGHVS, CDR2 FNYEAQ. The CDR3 totals 21 residues.

The source of this sequence is a woman younger than 45 with acute COVID-19. Sequenced sample: PBMCs or T cells enriched from blood (not recorded which). V and J are TRBV7-6 and TRBJ1-4, with 9 positions matching TRBD1. CDR3 in DNA: TGTGCCAGCAGCTTATTGGCCCCGACAGGGGGTCGGGGAAGGGAGGTTGGAAAACTGTTTTTT. Translation: CASSLLAPTGGRGREVGKLFF.